Below, 14 T cell receptor beta chains from the same sample are listed, as sequenced in a study of T cells in localized non-small cell lung cancer. The table came from immunoSEQ multiplex PCR; TCRdb's copy has only in-frame clones and leaves some out. This sample has around 29,000 clones, with approximately 90% found just once. The specimen was peripheral blood, collected before any cancer treatment. These receptor sequences come from a female donor older than 55 with stage III squamous cell lung carcinoma.

This clone was seen just once. The rearrangement uses TRBV19 and TRBJ2-3, with D possibly TRBD2 on 7 matching bases. The V gene lost 4 bases and the J gene lost 11 bases, with 28 bases spanning the gap. The CDR3 runs 17 residues. The germline gives CDR1 LNHDA, CDR2 SQIVND (reference sequence). CDR3 sequence reads: CASSTGGGATSAGGQYF. The DNA of the CDR3 is TGTGCCAGTAGTACAGGCGGGGGCGCCACCTCTGCCGGCGGGCAGTATTTT.

V gene TRBV5-5 combines with J gene TRBJ2-5; TRBD2 aligns across 7 bases. The length of the CDR3 is 15 residues. V dropped 0 bases and J dropped 2; count of bases not matched to a gene: 4. Germline V gene lookup returns CDR1 SGHKS and CDR2 YYEKEE (reference sequence). This CDR3 is CASSLGEGRQETQYF. As DNA, the CDR3 is TGTGCCAGCAGCTTGGGGGAGGGCAGACAAGAGACCCAGTACTTC.

The chain recombines TRBV28 with TRBJ2-7; D remains ambiguous. CDR3 size: 13 residues. The germline gives CDR1 MDHEN, CDR2 SYDVKM. V was cut by 2 bases and J by 0 bases, with 5 bases left in between. CDR3 bases: TGTGCCAGCAGTTTAAACCTCTCCTACGAGCAGTACTTC. Encoded protein: CASSLNLSYEQYF.

The rearrangement uses TRBV7-9 and TRBJ1-2; a possible D gene is TRBD1 (5 bases). Trimming cost V 3 bases and J 1 base, with 9 bases left between them. CDR1 is SEHNR and CDR2 is FQNEAQ in the germline V gene (reference sequence). This CDR3 has 14 amino acids. The CDR3 region is CASSFSRVNYGYTF. The CDR3 coding sequence is TGTGCCAGCAGCTTCTCCAGGGTTAACTATGGCTACACCTTC.

This rearrangement joins TRBV4-3 to TRBJ2-7, with D perhaps matching TRBD1 or TRBD2 (5 bases each). V dropped 1 base and J dropped 0 bases, with 10 bases sitting between them. The germline CDR1 and CDR2 sequences are LGHNA and YSLEER. The CDR3 loop spans 15 amino acids. CDR3 DNA sequence: TGCGCCAGCAGCCAAGTCCCAGGGAGCTCCTACGAGCAGTACTTC. It translates to CASSQVPGSSYEQYF.

The chain couples TRBV19 to TRBJ1-5; no reliable D call. V dropped 1 base and J dropped 6 bases, with 4 bases sitting between them. The length of the CDR3 is 12 residues. CDR1 LNHDA and CDR2 SQIVND come from the germline V gene (reference sequence). CDR3 protein: CASSIGSQPQHF. In DNA form, the CDR3 reads TGTGCCAGTAGTATAGGGAGTCAGCCCCAGCATTTT.

The chain couples TRBV11-1 to TRBJ2-7; no firm D call. Trimming took 1 base from V and 4 from J, leaving 8 bases between them. The length of the CDR3 is 13 residues. Germline V gives CDR1 SGHAT, CDR2 FQDESV (reference sequence). In DNA form, the CDR3 reads TGTGCCAGCAGCTTAGGGCTGAAATACGAGCAGTACTTC. Translation gives CASSLGLKYEQYF.

J is TRBJ1-1 and V is TRBV5-4; 7 nucleotides match TRBD1. Germline V gene sequence: CDR1 SGHNT, CDR2 YYREEE (reference sequence). V shed 2 bases and J 1 base; nucleotides not matched to a gene: 2. The CDR3 is made up of 14 amino acids. Here the CDR3 reads CASSFRDRNTEAFF. The CDR3 DNA is TGTGCCAGCAGCTTCCGGGACAGGAACACTGAAGCTTTCTTT.

The rearrangement joins TRBV29-1 to TRBJ2-3; the D is unclear. The CDR3 has 14 residues. V lost 7 bases and J lost 0, with 14 bases in between. Germline lookup yields CDR1 SQVTM and CDR2 ANQGSEA. Here the CDR3 reads CSATWGMSTDTQYF. The CDR3 nucleotides read TGCAGCGCAACTTGGGGTATGAGCACAGATACGCAGTATTTT.

V usage is TRBV5-5 and J usage is TRBJ2-1; 13 bases are shared with TRBD2. The CDR3 is 17 amino acids. The germline CDR1 and CDR2 sequences are SGHKS and YYEKEE (reference sequence). With 5 bases clipped from V and 3 bases from J, the junction kept 8 bases outside the gene matches. The CDR3, as DNA: TGTGCCAGCAGTCTTGGACTAGCGGGAGCCGGCTACAATGAGCAGTTCTTC. It specifies CASSLGLAGAGYNEQFF.

CDR3 in amino acids: CASSLGTGGWRYSYEQYF. CDR3 DNA sequence: TGTGCCAGCAGCCTGGGGACAGGGGGGTGGCGCTACTCCTACGAGCAGTACTTC. The chain uses TRBV7-9 and TRBJ2-7; 11 bases match TRBD1. J gave up 0 bases and V 5 bases, and 12 bases lay outside the gene matches. The CDR3 loop spans 18 amino acids. The germline CDR1 and CDR2 sequences are SEHNR and FQNEAQ (reference sequence).

This chain joins TRBV7-2 and TRBJ2-5, with 7 positions matching TRBD2. Losses at the gene ends were 1 base for V and 7 bases for J; bases not matched to a gene: 12. The germline V gene has CDR1 SGHTA and CDR2 FQGNSA. This CDR3 contains 16 residues. As DNA, the CDR3 is TGTGCCAGCAGCTTAGGGGGCGGGAGTAAGTTGCGGACCCAGTACTTC. This codes for CASSLGGGSKLRTQYF.

The chain joins TRBV7-2 to TRBJ1-6; 8 bases fit TRBD1. J lost 10 bases, V lost 5 bases, and 7 bases had no gene match. CDR1 and CDR2 (germline): SGHTA, FQGNSA. The CDR3 runs 14 residues. This chain's CDR3 is CASSVTGEGSPLHF. CDR3 nucleotides: TGTGCCAGCAGCGTGACAGGGGAGGGCTCACCCCTCCACTTT.

J is TRBJ2-5 and V is TRBV7-6; D is possibly TRBD2 (6 bases). The germline V gene encodes CDR1 SGHVS and CDR2 FNYEAQ. Trimming took off 3 bases at V and 3 bases at J, with 11 bases between the two ends. The CDR3 totals 14 residues. CDR3 DNA sequence: TGTGCCAGCAGCTTGGGGGGTTCGAAAGAGACCCAGTACTTC. Residues: CASSLGGSKETQYF.